In this sample, the clone carrying this TCR beta chain turned up a few times. The antigen is not known. The CDR3 covers 15 residues. Germline V lookup: CDR1 SEHNR, CDR2 FQNEAQ (reference sequence). V was clipped by 4 bases and J by 9 bases, with 20 bases between them. This sample was included in a study of T cell repertoires in cytomegalovirus infection. Study details: A matching HLA type, together with CMV infection, was signaled by public TCR beta signatures. Study results and caveats: There were HLA-C-restricted CMV-specific TCR beta clonotypes dominating the ex vivo response. Accumulated public TCR beta family frequency recognized individuals carrying CMV together with the relevant HLA.

TCRdb processed the reads anew with MiXCR; each CDR3 protein has one entry. The sample holds approximately 180,000 distinct CDR3 sequences; about a sixth are singletons and the top ten take under 30%. The clonotype was recovered from a human donor in good health (CMV status not recorded). Some clones in this sample may be carry-over from other donors' samples. What was sequenced was CD8+ T cells from PBMCs. The chain joins TRBV7-9 to TRBJ2-3; D is unresolved. The CDR3 DNA reads as TGTGCCAGCAGCTCTCCCGGGTCTCTTCCTCTCACGCAGTATTTT. This encodes CASSSPGSLPLTQYF.